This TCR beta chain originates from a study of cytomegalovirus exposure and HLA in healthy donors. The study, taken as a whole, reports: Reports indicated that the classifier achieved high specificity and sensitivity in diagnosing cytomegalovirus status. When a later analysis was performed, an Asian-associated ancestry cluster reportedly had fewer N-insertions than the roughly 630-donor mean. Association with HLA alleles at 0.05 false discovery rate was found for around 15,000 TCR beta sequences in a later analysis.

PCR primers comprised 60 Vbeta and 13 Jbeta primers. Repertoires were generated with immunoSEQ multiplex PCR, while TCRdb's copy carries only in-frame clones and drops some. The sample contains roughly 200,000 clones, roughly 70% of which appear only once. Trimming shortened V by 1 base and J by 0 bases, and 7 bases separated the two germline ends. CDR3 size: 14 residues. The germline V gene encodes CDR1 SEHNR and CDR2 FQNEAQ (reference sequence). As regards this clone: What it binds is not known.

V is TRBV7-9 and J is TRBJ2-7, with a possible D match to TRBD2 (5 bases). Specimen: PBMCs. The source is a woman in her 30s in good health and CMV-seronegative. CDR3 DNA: TGTGCCAGCAGCTTAGTCGAGGGCTCCTACGAGCAGTACTTC. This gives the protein CASSLVEGSYEQYF. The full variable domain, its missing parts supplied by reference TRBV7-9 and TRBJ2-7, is DTGVSQNPRHKITKRGQNVTFRCDPISEHNRLYWYRQTLGQGPEFLTYFQNEAQLEKSRLLSDRFSAERPKGSFSTLEIQRTEQGDSAMYLCASSLVEGSYEQYFGPGTRLTVT.